This T cell receptor beta chain is drawn from a study of glioma-infiltrating T cells. Study-wide findings and caveats: CDR3 overlap between tissue and blood was very small. Gliomas, especially low-grade, showed above-expected tissue-blood divergence; non-neoplastic patients showed below.

Germline lookup yields CDR1 MRHNA and CDR2 SNTAGT. The CDR3 contains 14 residues. The iRepertoire nested amplicon-rescue multiplex PCR amplified TCR alpha and beta CDR3s from RNA. Tissue mRNA or PBMC total RNA, roughly 100-400 ng, went into one-step reverse transcription and amplification. TCRdb re-derived calls from the multiplex PCR reads in MiXCR, one entry per CDR3 protein. The repertoire holds around 1,800 distinct CDR3 sequences, with about 30% as singletons. Regarding this clonotype: Antigen: not known. At one end the junction does not follow the germline gene, possibly because of a read error.

This chain joins TRBV6-4 and TRBJ1-1, with D unclear. This receptor was identified in a human donor with low-grade glioma or glioblastoma, undergoing nonglioma brain surgery, or in good health (not recorded which). Source material: glioma tissue, nonneoplastic brain tissue, or PBMCs (not recorded which). The CDR3 here is CASSGKIQNTEAFF. In DNA form, the CDR3 reads TGTGCCAGCAGTGGGAAGATACAGAACACGGAAGCTTTCTTT.